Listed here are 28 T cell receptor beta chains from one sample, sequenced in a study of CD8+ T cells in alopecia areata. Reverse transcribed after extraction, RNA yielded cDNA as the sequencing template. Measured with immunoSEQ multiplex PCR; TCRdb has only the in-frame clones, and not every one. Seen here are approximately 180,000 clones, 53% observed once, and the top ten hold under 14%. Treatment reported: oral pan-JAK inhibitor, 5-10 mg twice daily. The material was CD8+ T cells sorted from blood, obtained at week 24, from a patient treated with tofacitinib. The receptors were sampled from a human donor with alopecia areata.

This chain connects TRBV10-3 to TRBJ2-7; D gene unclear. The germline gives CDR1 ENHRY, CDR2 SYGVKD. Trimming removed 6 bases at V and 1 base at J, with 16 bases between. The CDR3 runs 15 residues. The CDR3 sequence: CAISAPQGSSYEQYF. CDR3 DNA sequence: TGTGCCATCAGCGCTCCTCAAGGATCATCCTACGAGCAGTACTTC.

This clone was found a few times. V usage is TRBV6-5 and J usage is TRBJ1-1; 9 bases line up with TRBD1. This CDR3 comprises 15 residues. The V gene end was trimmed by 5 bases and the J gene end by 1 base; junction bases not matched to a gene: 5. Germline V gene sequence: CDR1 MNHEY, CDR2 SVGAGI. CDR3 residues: CASSATDRGNTEAFF. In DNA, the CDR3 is TGTGCCAGCAGTGCCACGGACAGGGGGAACACTGAAGCTTTCTTT.

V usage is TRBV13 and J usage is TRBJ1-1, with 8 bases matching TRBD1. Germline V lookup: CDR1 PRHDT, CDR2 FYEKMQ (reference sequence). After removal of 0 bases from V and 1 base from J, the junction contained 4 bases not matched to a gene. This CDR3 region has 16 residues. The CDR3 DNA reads TGTGCCAGCAGCTTAGGAGGGACAGGCCCGAACACTGAAGCTTTCTTT. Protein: CASSLGGTGPNTEAFF.

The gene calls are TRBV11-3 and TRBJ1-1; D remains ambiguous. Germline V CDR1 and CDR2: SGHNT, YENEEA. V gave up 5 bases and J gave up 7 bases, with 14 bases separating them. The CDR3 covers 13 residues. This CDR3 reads CASSTDPGDEAFF. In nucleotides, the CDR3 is TGTGCCAGCAGCACAGATCCCGGAGATGAAGCTTTCTTT. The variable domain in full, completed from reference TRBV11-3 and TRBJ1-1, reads EAGVVQSPRYKIIEKKQPVAFWCNPISGHNTLYWYLQNLGQGPELLIRYENEEAVDDSQLPKDRFSAERLKGVDSTLKIQPAELGDSAVYLCASSTDPGDEAFFGQGTRLTVV.

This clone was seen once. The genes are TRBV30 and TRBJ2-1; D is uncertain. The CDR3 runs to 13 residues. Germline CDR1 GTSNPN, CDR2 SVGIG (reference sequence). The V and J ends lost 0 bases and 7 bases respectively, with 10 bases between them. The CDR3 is CAWSVGSKNEQFF. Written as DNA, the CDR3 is TGTGCCTGGAGTGTGGGCAGTAAGAATGAGCAGTTCTTC.

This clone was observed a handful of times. In DNA, the CDR3 is TGTGCCAGCAGCCCTGCGGGGGCGCTTGGTGGGGCCAACGTCCTGACTTTC. It codes for CASSPAGALGGANVLTF. The rearrangement links TRBV13 to TRBJ2-6; TRBD2 might be the D (7 bases). The V gene's germline CDR1 is PRHDT and CDR2 FYEKMQ (reference sequence). Trimming removed 5 bases from V and 3 bases from J, with 17 bases in between. The CDR3 sequence is 17 residues long.

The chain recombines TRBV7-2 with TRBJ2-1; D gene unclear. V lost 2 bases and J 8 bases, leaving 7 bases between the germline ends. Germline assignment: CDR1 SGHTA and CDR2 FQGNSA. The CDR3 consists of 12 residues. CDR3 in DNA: TGTGCCAGCAGCTTATACGGTTATGAGCAGTTCTTC. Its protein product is CASSLYGYEQFF.

DNA for the CDR3: TGCAGCGTTGAGACAGGGGCCAGAGAAGCTTTCTTT. Its protein is CSVETGAREAFF. The chain is built from TRBV29-1 and TRBJ1-1, with 8 nucleotides matching TRBD1. V shed 3 bases, J shed 8 bases, and the junction held 5 bases outside the gene matches. CDR3 length: 12 residues. Per the germline V gene, CDR1 is SQVTM and CDR2 is ANQGSEA.

CDR3 in amino acids: CSATGTETYEQYF. The CDR3 nucleotides are TGCAGCGCAACCGGGACGGAGACCTACGAGCAGTACTTC. This chain links TRBV29-1 with TRBJ2-7; D possibly uses TRBD1 or TRBD2 (5 bases each). The length of the CDR3 is 13 residues. The V end was cut by 7 bases, the J end by 2 bases, with 15 bases between. CDR1 and CDR2 from the germline V gene are SQVTM and ANQGSEA.

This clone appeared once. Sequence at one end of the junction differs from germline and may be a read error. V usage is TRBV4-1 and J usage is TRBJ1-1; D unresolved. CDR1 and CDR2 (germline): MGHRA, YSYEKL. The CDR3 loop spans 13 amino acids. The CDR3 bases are TGCGCCAGCAGCCAAGATCAGGAATATGAAACTTTCTTT. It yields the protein CASSQDQEYETFF.

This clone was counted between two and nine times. The CDR3 sequence: CASGSTQGDYGYTF. In DNA, the CDR3 is TGTGCCAGCGGAAGCACACAGGGGGACTATGGCTACACCTTC. The rearrangement links TRBV2 to TRBJ1-2; the match to TRBD1 covers 8 bases. Germline V gives CDR1 SNHLY, CDR2 FYNNEI. V shed 8 bases and J 3 bases; nucleotides not matched to a gene: 8. CDR3 size: 14 residues.

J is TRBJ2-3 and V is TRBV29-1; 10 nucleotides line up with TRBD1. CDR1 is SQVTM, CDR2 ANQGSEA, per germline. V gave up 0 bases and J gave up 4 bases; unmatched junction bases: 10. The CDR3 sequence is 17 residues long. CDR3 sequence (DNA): TGCAGCGTTGAAGATATTGTCGGGACAGGGGTCGCAGATACGCAGTATTTT. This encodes CSVEDIVGTGVADTQYF.

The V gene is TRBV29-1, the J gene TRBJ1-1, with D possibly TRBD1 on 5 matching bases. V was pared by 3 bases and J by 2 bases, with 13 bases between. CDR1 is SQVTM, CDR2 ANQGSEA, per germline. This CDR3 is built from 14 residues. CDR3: CSVDIGQGNTEAFF. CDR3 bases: TGCAGCGTTGATATCGGGCAGGGAAACACTGAAGCTTTCTTT.

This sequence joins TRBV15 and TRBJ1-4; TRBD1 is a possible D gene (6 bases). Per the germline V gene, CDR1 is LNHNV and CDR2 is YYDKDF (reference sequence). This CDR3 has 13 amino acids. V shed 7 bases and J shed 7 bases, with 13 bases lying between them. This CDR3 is CATMKGVGEKLFF. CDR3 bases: TGTGCCACCATGAAGGGGGTCGGTGAAAAACTGTTTTTT.

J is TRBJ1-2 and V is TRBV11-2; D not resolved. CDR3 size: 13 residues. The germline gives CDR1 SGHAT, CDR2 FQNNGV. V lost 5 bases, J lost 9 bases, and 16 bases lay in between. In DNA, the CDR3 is TGTGCCAGCAGCCTTCCAGGAGGAGGTAGCTACACCTTC. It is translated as CASSLPGGGSYTF.

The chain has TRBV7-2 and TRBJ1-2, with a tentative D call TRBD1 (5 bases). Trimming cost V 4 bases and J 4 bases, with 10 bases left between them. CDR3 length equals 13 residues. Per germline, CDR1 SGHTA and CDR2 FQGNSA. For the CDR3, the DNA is TGTGCCAGCAGCTCCGGGACGGCCTATGGCTACACCTTC. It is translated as CASSSGTAYGYTF.

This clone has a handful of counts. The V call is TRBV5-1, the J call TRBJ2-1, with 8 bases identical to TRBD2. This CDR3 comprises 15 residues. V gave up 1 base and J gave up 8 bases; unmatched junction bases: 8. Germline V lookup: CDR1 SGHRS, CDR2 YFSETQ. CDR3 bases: TGCGCCAGCAGCTTGCGGGGGGGAATTATGGATGAGCAGTTCTTC. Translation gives CASSLRGGIMDEQFF.

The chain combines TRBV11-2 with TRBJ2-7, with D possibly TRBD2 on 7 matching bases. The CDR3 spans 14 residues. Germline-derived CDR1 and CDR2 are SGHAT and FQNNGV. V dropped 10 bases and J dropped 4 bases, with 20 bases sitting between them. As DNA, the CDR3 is TGTGCCATCCTCTCCGAGGGGGGGATTTACGAGCAGTACTTC. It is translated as CAILSEGGIYEQYF.

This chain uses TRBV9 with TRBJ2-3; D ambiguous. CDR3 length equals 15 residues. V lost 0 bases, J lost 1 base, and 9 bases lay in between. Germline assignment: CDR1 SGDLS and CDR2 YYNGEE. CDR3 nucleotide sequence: TGTGCCAGCAGCGTAGTAGGGATTCGCACAGATACGCAGTATTTT. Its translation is CASSVVGIRTDTQYF.

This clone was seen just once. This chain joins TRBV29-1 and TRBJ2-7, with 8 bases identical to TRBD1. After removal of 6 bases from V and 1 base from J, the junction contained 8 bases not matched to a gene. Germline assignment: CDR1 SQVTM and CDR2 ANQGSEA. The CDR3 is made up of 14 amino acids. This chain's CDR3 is CSVKGTGLSYEQYF. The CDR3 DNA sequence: TGCAGCGTCAAAGGGACAGGCCTTTCCTACGAGCAGTACTTC.

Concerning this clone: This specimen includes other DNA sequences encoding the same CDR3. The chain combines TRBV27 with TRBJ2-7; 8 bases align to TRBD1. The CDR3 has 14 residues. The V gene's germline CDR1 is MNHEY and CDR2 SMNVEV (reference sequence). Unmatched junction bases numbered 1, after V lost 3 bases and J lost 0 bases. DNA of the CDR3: TGTGCCAGCAGTTTGGGGACAGGCTCCTACGAGCAGTACTTC. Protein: CASSLGTGSYEQYF.

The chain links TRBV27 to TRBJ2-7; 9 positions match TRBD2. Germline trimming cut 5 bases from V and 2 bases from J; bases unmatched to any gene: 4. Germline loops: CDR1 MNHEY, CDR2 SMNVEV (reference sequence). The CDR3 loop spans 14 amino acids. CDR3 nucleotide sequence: TGTGCCAGCAGTCTAGCGGGGATAACCTACGAGCAGTACTTC. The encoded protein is CASSLAGITYEQYF.

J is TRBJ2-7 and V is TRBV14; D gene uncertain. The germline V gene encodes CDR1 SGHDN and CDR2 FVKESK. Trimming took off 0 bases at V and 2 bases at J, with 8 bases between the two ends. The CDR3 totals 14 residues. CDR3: CASSQDYGPYEQYF. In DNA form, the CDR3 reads TGTGCCAGCAGCCAAGATTACGGACCCTACGAGCAGTACTTC.

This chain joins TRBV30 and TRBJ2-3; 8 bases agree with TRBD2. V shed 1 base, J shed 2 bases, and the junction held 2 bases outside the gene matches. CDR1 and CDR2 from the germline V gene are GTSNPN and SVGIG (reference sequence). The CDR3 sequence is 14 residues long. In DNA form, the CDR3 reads TGTGCCTGGAGTGCTAGCGGGTACACAGATACGCAGTATTTT. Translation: CAWSASGYTDTQYF. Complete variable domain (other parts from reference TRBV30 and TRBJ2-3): SQTIHQWPATLVQPVGSPLSLECTVEGTSNPNLYWYRQAAGRGLQLLFYSVGIGQISSEVPQNLSASRPQDRQFILSSKKLLLSDSGFYLCAWSASGYTDTQYFGPGTRLTVL.

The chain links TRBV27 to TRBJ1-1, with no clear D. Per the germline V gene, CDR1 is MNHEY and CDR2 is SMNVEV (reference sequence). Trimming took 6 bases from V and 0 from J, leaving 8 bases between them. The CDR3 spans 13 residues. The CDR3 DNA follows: TGTGCCAGCAGAGTAACCCTGAACACTGAAGCTTTCTTT. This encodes CASRVTLNTEAFF.

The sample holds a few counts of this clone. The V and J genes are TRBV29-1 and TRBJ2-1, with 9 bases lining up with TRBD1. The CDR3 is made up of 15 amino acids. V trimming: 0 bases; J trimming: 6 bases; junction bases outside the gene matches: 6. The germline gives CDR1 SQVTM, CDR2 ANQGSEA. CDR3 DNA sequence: TGCAGCGTTGAAGAAGAACAGGGGGCATTCAATGAGCAGTTCTTC. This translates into CSVEEEQGAFNEQFF.

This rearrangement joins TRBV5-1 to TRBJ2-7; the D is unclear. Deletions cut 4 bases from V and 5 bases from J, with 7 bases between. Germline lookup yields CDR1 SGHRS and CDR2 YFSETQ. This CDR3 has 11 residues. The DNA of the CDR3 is TGCGCCAGCAGCCTGACCGACGAGCAGTACTTC. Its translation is CASSLTDEQYF.

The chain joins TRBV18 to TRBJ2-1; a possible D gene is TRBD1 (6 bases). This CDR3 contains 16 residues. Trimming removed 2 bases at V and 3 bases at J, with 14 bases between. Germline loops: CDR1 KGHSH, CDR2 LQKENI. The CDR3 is CASSPIEGDNYNEQFF. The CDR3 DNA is TGTGCCAGCTCACCAATTGAGGGGGATAACTACAATGAGCAGTTCTTC.